Below are 24 T cell receptor beta chains sequenced from a single sample in a study of T cells expressing NK-cell markers. TCRdb re-called the 5' RACE reads and catalogs CDR3 proteins one per entry, DNA excluded. This sample's table has approximately 550,000 distinct CDR3 sequences. Sequenced sample: blood T cells: a sorted CD56 or NKG2C T cell subset, CD4+ or CD8+ T cells, or bulk PBMC T cells (not recorded which). Receptors originate from a man younger than 35 in good health.

The chain carries TRBV20-1 and TRBJ2-3; TCRdb proposes TRBD2, but this gene call is untestable without DNA. CDR1 is DFQATT, CDR2 SNEGSKA, per germline (reference sequence). This CDR3 contains 17 residues. The CDR3 loop reads CSAREARVSGRRGTQYF.

The rearrangement links TRBV20-1 to TRBJ1-2; no DNA is available, so the TRBD1 call from TCRdb remains unchecked. This CDR3 contains 11 residues. From germline, CDR1 is DFQATT and CDR2 SNEGSKA (reference sequence). The CDR3 loop reads CSASYRGGYTF.

CDR3: CASSLEGLYYNEQFF. This chain uses TRBV5-5 with TRBJ2-1. There are 15 residues in the CDR3. Germline CDR1 is SGHKS and CDR2 is YYEKEE (reference sequence).

The chain employs TRBV10-3 and TRBJ1-5. CDR1 is ENHRY, CDR2 SYGVKD, per germline. The CDR3 runs 15 residues. CDR3 sequence: CAISDPSYSNQPQHF.

The chain couples TRBV18 to TRBJ1-1; the D call of TRBD1 rests on TCRdb alone, since no DNA is present to check it. This CDR3 contains 15 residues. CDR1 KGHSH and CDR2 LQKENI come from the germline V gene. The CDR3 sequence is CASSQWDTPTAEAFF.

The chain combines TRBV6-2 or TRBV6-3 with TRBJ1-2; TCRdb's assignment of TRBD1 cannot be checked, as there is no DNA. Germline V gives CDR1 MNHEY, CDR2 SVGEGT. The CDR3 length is 16 residues. CDR3 residues: CASSSPRERLSYGYTF.

The chain combines TRBV28 with TRBJ2-7; there is no DNA to check the TCRdb D call of TRBD1. The CDR3 is 20 residues long. Germline CDR1 reads MDHEN; CDR2 reads SYDVKM. The CDR3 protein is CASSQEIRDRLQGWSYEQYF.

The rearrangement joins TRBV7-2 to TRBJ2-1; TCRdb outputs TRBD1, but without DNA this stays unchecked. The germline V gene encodes CDR1 SGHTA and CDR2 FQGNSA. The CDR3 covers 15 residues. CDR3 in amino acids: CASSGEGHPYNEQFF.

The chain employs TRBV20-1 and TRBJ2-4; no DNA is available, so the TRBD1 call from TCRdb remains unchecked. Germline CDR1 and CDR2: DFQATT and SNEGSKA (reference sequence). CDR3 size: 15 residues. CDR3 region: CSARQASRVASIQYF.

J is TRBJ2-2 and V is TRBV11-2; absent DNA, TCRdb's TRBD2 call cannot be checked. The CDR3 runs 19 residues. Germline V gene data show CDR1 as SGHAT and CDR2 as FQNNGV. The CDR3: CASSLELAGGLRDTGELFF.

The rearrangement links TRBV6-1 to TRBJ1-1; without DNA, the TCRdb call of TRBD1 cannot be checked. The CDR3 loop spans 15 amino acids. Germline V gene data show CDR1 as MNHNS and CDR2 as SASEGT. The CDR3 loop reads CASSPPGRISTEAFF.

CDR3 amino acids: CATSDLSTSTDTQYF. V and J are TRBV24-1 and TRBJ2-3. The CDR3 has 15 amino acids. Germline assignment: CDR1 KGHDR and CDR2 SFDVKD.

The rearrangement links TRBV10-3 to TRBJ2-3; TCRdb reports TRBD2, a call that lacks DNA to check it against. Germline V gives CDR1 ENHRY, CDR2 SYGVKD. The CDR3 covers 14 residues. The CDR3 region is CAISDGGNTDTQYF.

This chain connects TRBV12-3 or TRBV12-4 to TRBJ1-3. This CDR3 has 12 amino acids. CDR3 sequence: CASSPSGNTIYF.

The V and J genes are TRBV6-5 and TRBJ2-1; TCRdb lists TRBD2, though no DNA is available to test this call. The CDR3 is made up of 19 amino acids. Germline CDR1 and CDR2: MNHEY and SVGAGI. This CDR3 reads CASSYSIGGLAGVEAEQFF.

The chain links TRBV12-3 or TRBV12-4 to TRBJ2-1; TCRdb selects TRBD1, and the lack of DNA leaves this call unchecked. The CDR3 length is 16 residues. CDR3 amino acids: CASTLSGQILKNEQFF.

The V and J genes are TRBV5-5 and TRBJ2-3. The CDR3 sequence is 16 residues long. The germline gives CDR1 SGHKS, CDR2 YYEKEE (reference sequence). CDR3 sequence reads: CASSLFAALYTDTQYF.

The chain uses TRBV5-6 and TRBJ2-5; no DNA is available, so the TRBD2 call from TCRdb remains unchecked. CDR1 is SGHDT, CDR2 YYEEEE, per germline. The length of the CDR3 is 17 residues. The chain's CDR3 is CASSLAVSTRAYETQYF.

V gene TRBV12-3 or TRBV12-4 combines with J gene TRBJ2-3; TCRdb lists TRBD1, though no DNA is available to test this call. The CDR3 consists of 15 residues. This CDR3 reads CASTTGTKSTDTQYF.

The CDR3 reads CASSRRVRGPKGGTSGANVLTF. The chain joins TRBV25-1 to TRBJ2-6; TCRdb designates TRBD1, a call that cannot be tested without DNA. Germline loops: CDR1 MGHDK, CDR2 SYGVNS. The CDR3 covers 22 residues. Using reference TRBV25-1 and TRBJ2-6 for the parts outside the CDR3, the full variable domain is EADIYQTPRYLVIGTGKKITLECSQTMGHDKMYWYQQDPGMELHLIHYSYGVNSTEKGDLSSESTVSRIRTEHFPLTLESARPSHTSQYLCASSRRVRGPKGGTSGANVLTFGAGSRLTVL.

This rearrangement joins TRBV5-1 to TRBJ1-5; TCRdb's D call of TRBD1 is untestable without DNA. The germline V gene encodes CDR1 SGHRS and CDR2 YFSETQ. The CDR3 consists of 15 residues. CDR3 residues: CASSLNSGGGQPQHF.

The J gene is TRBJ1-4, the V gene TRBV29-1; the D gene TCRdb calls, TRBD1, cannot be checked with no DNA. Germline CDR1 is SQVTM and CDR2 is ANQGSEA. CDR3 length: 14 residues. CDR3 sequence reads: CSVGGGTPNEKLFF.

This chain uses TRBV7-3 with TRBJ2-4; TCRdb lists TRBD1, though no DNA is available to test this call. This CDR3 has 14 residues. Germline loops: CDR1 SGHTA, CDR2 FQGTGA. The CDR3 loop is CASSSGDSKNIQYF.

J is TRBJ2-7 and V is TRBV6-2 or TRBV6-3; TCRdb calls TRBD1, which cannot be checked without DNA. This CDR3 contains 14 residues. Germline assignment: CDR1 MNHEY and CDR2 SVGEGT. CDR3 sequence reads: CASSLRWTAYEQYF.